A single sample is the source of the 21 T cell receptor beta chains below, sequenced in a study of PD-L1 blockade in urothelial cancer. The data were produced by immunoSEQ multiplex PCR, yet TCRdb's version contains in-frame clones alone and is incomplete. The data show fewer than 40,000 clones, roughly 90% seen once. The time point here: pretreatment peripheral blood. The sample consisted of PBMCs, taken around atezolizumab (anti-PD-L1) treatment. These receptors were obtained from a woman aged 60-75 years with urothelial cancer.

V gene TRBV11-2 combines with J gene TRBJ2-1; 10 bases map to TRBD2. Trimming took 1 base from V and 8 from J; bases not matched to a gene: 5. CDR1 is SGHAT and CDR2 is FQNNGV in the germline V gene. The CDR3 totals 15 residues. CDR3 loop: CASSLALAGVHEQFF. Written as DNA, the CDR3 is TGTGCCAGCAGCTTAGCTCTAGCGGGAGTTCATGAGCAGTTCTTC. Full variable domain (rest looked up from reference TRBV11-2 and TRBJ2-1): EAGVAQSPRYKIIEKRQSVAFWCNPISGHATLYWYQQILGQGPKLLIQFQNNGVVDDSQLPKDRFSAERLKGVDSTLKIQPAKLEDSAVYLCASSLALAGVHEQFFGPGTRLTVL.

The rearrangement links TRBV5-4 to TRBJ2-1; 7 bases map to TRBD2. With 9 bases clipped from V and 5 bases from J, the junction kept 14 bases outside the gene matches. The CDR3 is 15 amino acids. Germline loops: CDR1 SGHNT, CDR2 YYREEE (reference sequence). This CDR3 is CATKTAGDRDNEQFF. The CDR3 DNA sequence: TGTGCCACCAAAACCGCGGGAGATCGCGACAATGAGCAGTTCTTC.

The V and J genes are TRBV28 and TRBJ1-2; 9 bases are shared with TRBD1. Germline V gene lookup returns CDR1 MDHEN and CDR2 SYDVKM. After removal of 6 bases from V and 7 bases from J, the junction contained 15 bases not matched to a gene. CDR3 length: 16 residues. CDR3 sequence: CASRPLQQGASSGYTF. CDR3 sequence (DNA): TGTGCCAGCAGACCTCTCCAACAGGGGGCTTCTTCTGGCTACACCTTC.

The J gene is TRBJ2-5, the V gene TRBV29-1, with D possibly matching TRBD1 (6 bases). The germline gives CDR1 SQVTM, CDR2 ANQGSEA. The CDR3 has 18 residues. Trimming shortened V by 7 bases and J by 2 bases, and 29 bases separated the two germline ends. The CDR3 protein is CSAPMWDTSSGRQETQYF. The CDR3 DNA reads TGCAGCGCGCCTATGTGGGACACCTCTTCAGGAAGGCAAGAGACCCAGTACTTC.

CDR3 coding DNA: TGCGCCAGCAGCTTGGCAGGCAGTTCCTACGAGCAGTACTTC. Amino acid sequence: CASSLAGSSYEQYF. This chain links TRBV5-1 with TRBJ2-7; D not certain. CDR1 is SGHRS, CDR2 YFSETQ, per germline. The CDR3 contains 14 residues. The V end was cut by 0 bases, the J end by 1 base, with 8 bases between.

The rearrangement uses TRBV5-1 and TRBJ1-5; 8 nucleotides agree with TRBD1. The CDR3 sequence is 17 residues long. The junction had 11 bases not matched to a gene; V was cut back by 4 bases and J by 2 bases. From germline, CDR1 is SGHRS and CDR2 YFSETQ. In nucleotides, the CDR3 is TGCGCCAGCAGCGGGGGATCGGGACAGGCCGGCAATCAGCCCCAGCATTTT. It is translated as CASSGGSGQAGNQPQHF.

The gene calls are TRBV9 and TRBJ2-7; 10 bases are a match to TRBD1. From germline, CDR1 is SGDLS and CDR2 YYNGEE. J was trimmed by 4 bases and V by 3 bases; bases with no gene match: 7. This CDR3 is 15 amino acids long. CDR3 sequence (DNA): TGTGCCAGCAGCGCCGCCACGGGACAGGGGTACGAGCAGTACTTC. Its protein product is CASSAATGQGYEQYF. Full variable domain (rest looked up from reference TRBV9 and TRBJ2-7): DSGVTQTPKHLITATGQRVTLRCSPRSGDLSVYWYQQSLDQGLQFLIQYYNGEERAKGNILERFSAQQFPDLHSELNLSSLELGDSALYFCASSAATGQGYEQYFGPGTRLTVT.

The chain's CDR3 is CASSGGVGGGTDTQYF. For the CDR3, the DNA is TGTGCCAGCAGCGGGGGGGTAGGCGGGGGGACAGATACGCAGTATTTT. V gene TRBV9 combines with J gene TRBJ2-3, with TRBD2 matching over 8 bases. J lost 3 bases, V lost 3 bases, and 9 bases had no gene match. This CDR3 is built from 16 residues. Germline assignment: CDR1 SGDLS and CDR2 YYNGEE.

This chain connects TRBV18 to TRBJ2-4, with D unresolved. The germline gives CDR1 KGHSH, CDR2 LQKENI. This CDR3 has 15 amino acids. V was trimmed by 0 bases and J by 0 bases, leaving 6 bases between them. CDR3 sequence: CASSPPQLAKNIQYF. DNA of the CDR3: TGTGCCAGCTCACCACCACAGCTAGCCAAAAACATTCAGTACTTC.

This chain uses TRBV5-1 with TRBJ2-7; perhaps TRBD1 as D (6 bases). CDR1 SGHRS and CDR2 YFSETQ come from the germline V gene. The length of the CDR3 is 14 residues. Deletions cut 5 bases from V and 2 bases from J, with 14 bases between. The CDR3 protein is CASRPGQPPYEQYF. The CDR3 nucleotides read TGCGCCAGCAGGCCGGGACAACCGCCCTACGAGCAGTACTTC.

The V and J genes are TRBV11-2 and TRBJ2-6; 12 nucleotides agree with TRBD1. V shed 7 bases, J shed 4 bases, and the junction held 11 bases outside the gene matches. There are 18 residues in the CDR3. Germline lookup yields CDR1 SGHAT and CDR2 FQNNGV. Here the CDR3 DNA reads TGTGCCAGCACCCGAATCCGGGACAGGGGGCGGGGGGCCAACGTCCTGACTTTC. Its protein is CASTRIRDRGRGANVLTF.

The CDR3 DNA sequence: TGTGCCAGCAGTGAACGCCCTCGGGAGCCCGGCGAGCAGTACTTC. Translating it yields CASSERPREPGEQYF. This chain uses TRBV6-1 with TRBJ2-7; D may be TRBD2 (6 bases). The CDR3 covers 15 residues. Germline CDR1 MNHNS, CDR2 SASEGT. Between the trimmed V and J ends, which lost 2 bases and 6 bases, there was a span of 17 bases.

The DNA of the CDR3 is TGTGCCAGCAGCGTGGACAGGGGTAATGAGCAGTTCTTC. This translates into CASSVDRGNEQFF. The chain couples TRBV7-8 to TRBJ2-1, with 9 bases fitting TRBD1. The CDR3 is made up of 13 amino acids. Germline loops: CDR1 SGHVS, CDR2 FQNEAQ. The J segment lost 7 bases and the V segment lost 5 bases, leaving 3 bases of the junction unmatched.

The chain carries TRBV6-5 and TRBJ1-1, with 7 nucleotides matching TRBD1. The CDR3 loop spans 12 amino acids. Germline trimming cut 6 bases from V and 10 bases from J; bases unmatched to any gene: 8. Looked up from germline, CDR1 is MNHEY and CDR2 is SVGAGI. CDR3 loop: CASSSRQGLAFF. The CDR3, as DNA: TGTGCCAGCAGCTCCCGACAGGGATTAGCTTTCTTT.

The chain is built from TRBV9 and TRBJ2-1; D is possibly TRBD1 (6 bases). CDR3 size: 15 residues. V shed 4 bases and J shed 0 bases, with 11 bases lying between them. Germline V CDR1 and CDR2: SGDLS, YYNGEE. The CDR3 bases are TGTGCCAGCAGCCAGGGGTCGAGCTCCTACAATGAGCAGTTCTTC. This sequence encodes CASSQGSSSYNEQFF.

The chain recombines TRBV6-1 with TRBJ1-5; D gene unclear. The CDR3 loop spans 15 amino acids. Germline CDR1 is MNHNS and CDR2 is SASEGT. Trimming took 3 bases from V and 3 from J, leaving 12 bases between them. CDR3 nucleotides: TGTGCCAGCAGTGATGGCCGGGAGCCCAATCAGCCCCAGCATTTT. It codes for CASSDGREPNQPQHF.

The chain combines TRBV21-1 with TRBJ2-1; the DNA was not used to check the table's D call, TRBD1. TRBV21-1 is given as a pseudogene. The CDR3 is made up of 14 amino acids. The chain's CDR3 is CASSRGRENNEQFF. The CDR3 DNA reads as TGTGCCAGCAGCCGAGGCAGGGAAAACAATGAGCAGTTCTTC.

The V call is TRBV27, the J call TRBJ2-2; possibly TRBD1 for D (5 bases). Germline values: CDR1 MNHEY, CDR2 SMNVEV (reference sequence). This CDR3 is built from 15 residues. The germline V and J ends were trimmed by 3 bases and 1 base, with 9 bases remaining between them. As DNA, the CDR3 is TGTGCCAGCAGTTTTCTAGGACAGAACACCGGGGAGCTGTTTTTT. Translation: CASSFLGQNTGELFF.

This chain joins TRBV7-9 and TRBJ2-7; 8 nucleotides align to TRBD1. Germline-derived CDR1 and CDR2 are SEHNR and FQNEAQ (reference sequence). V lost 11 bases to trimming and J lost 2 bases; unmatched junction nucleotides: 8. The CDR3 has 13 amino acids. The CDR3 loop reads CAVSGQVPYEQYF. The CDR3 nucleotides read TGTGCCGTCTCGGGACAGGTGCCCTACGAGCAGTACTTC.

The rearrangement joins TRBV27 to TRBJ2-7; 12 positions match TRBD2. The germline CDR1 and CDR2 sequences are MNHEY and SMNVEV (reference sequence). The CDR3 consists of 18 residues. J gave up 4 bases and V 5 bases, and 15 bases lay outside the gene matches. The chain's CDR3 is CASSNRLTSGSQSYEQYF. The CDR3 DNA sequence: TGTGCCAGCAGTAACCGGTTGACTAGCGGGAGTCAGTCATACGAGCAGTACTTC.

The chain carries TRBV19 and TRBJ1-1; no definite D call. V lost 4 bases and J lost 0, with 12 bases in between. The germline V gene has CDR1 LNHDA and CDR2 SQIVND (reference sequence). The CDR3 consists of 15 residues. DNA of the CDR3: TGTGCCAGTAGTACGGGCAGGACTTTGAACACTGAAGCTTTCTTT. Its protein is CASSTGRTLNTEAFF.